Sequencing of this T cell receptor (beta chain) was carried out in a study of CD8 T cells in ankylosing spondylitis. Study findings and constraints: Reported data indicate significant enrichment of disease-linked clones within matched ankylosing spondylitis synovial fluid. Blood from ankylosing spondylitis patients appeared to carry a characteristic roughly eight-variant TCR beta motif.

Comments on this clonotype: Its antigen remains unknown.

TCRdb reanalysed the 5' RACE reads using MiXCR and keeps one entry per CDR3 protein. The sample consists of approximately 550,000 distinct CDR3 sequences, over 9.5% of them appearing once. The CDR3 runs 17 residues. CDR1 SGHNT and CDR2 YENEEA come from the germline V gene. With 1 base removed from V and 7 bases from J, the gap between germline ends came to 20 bases. The chain couples TRBV11-3 to TRBJ2-1; D assignment may be TRBD1 or TRBD2 (5 bases each). The sequence came from a male donor with ankylosing spondylitis. Sequencing used blood, either unsorted or a sorted T cell fraction (not recorded which). CDR3 nucleotides: TGTGCCAGCAGCTTAGCCACTTTTGGGGGAGAGGCGAATGAGCAGTTCTTC. Translated, it gives CASSLATFGGEANEQFF.